This TCR beta chain originates from a study of T cell responses to AZD1222 COVID-19 vaccine (dated by TCRdb to the early 2020s). With respect to the entire study: AZD1222 recipients with second doses at about 4 weeks or about 12 weeks were pooled, because spike-specific TCR depth and breadth did not differ between schedules. Trial participants were enrolled by age into subgroups of 18-55, 56-69 and 70-plus years, and roughly 150, 30 and 60 TCR-sequenced participants, respectively, were included in these subgroups. A total of over 230 trial participants underwent TCR sequencing, of whom about 210 received two doses of AZD1222 and about 25 received two doses of the MenACWY control vaccine.

The CDR3 regions of human TCRbeta chains were subjected to immunosequencing. Per the original workflow: TCRs in the repertoires were matched against a reference library of SARS-CoV-2-specific TCRs that had been generated with the MIRA antigen-specificity platform. Breadth was defined as the fraction of unique TCRs that were SARS-CoV-2-associated, and depth was defined as the fraction of total T cells that were SARS-CoV-2-associated. Using the MIRA data, each spike-specific TCR was mapped to the spike region that the TCR reacts to and placed in a CD4 or CD8 class. Log10-transformed breadth and depth values were compared by one-way ANOVA with Sidak's multiple comparisons tests. In TCRdb, the immuneACCESS table is reduced to in-frame sequences with V and J assigned. These tables do not hold every clone; where another copy was compared, an unresolved V gene accounts for under half, and the others remain unexplained. The V and J calls and the clone size are those of that table, but D and trimming were determined from the DNA. The sample table holds over 150,000 clones, of which roughly 90% were seen once. Roughly 2.5% of the sample rests with the top ten.

The paper as a whole reports these results and caveats: Because no day 14 peak-response samples were available, the repertoires could be characterized only after the peak T cell response. Vaccine-associated CD4 TCRs spanned the whole spike protein, with dominant responses in regions 160-218 and 743-854. Reportedly, close to half of the unique spike-specific TCRs recognized epitopes lying outside the regions that are mutated in the B.1.351 and B.1.1.7 variants. Most participants were white British and females outnumbered males, and the authors suggested that clonal diversity may have been underestimated. In the small 56-69-year group, the increase in depth fell short of significance, most likely because of low power. Conclusions about previously exposed vaccinees were limited because only a handful of AZD1222 recipients were SARS-CoV-2 seropositive at baseline. Spike-specific TCR breadth and depth rose significantly after two AZD1222 doses compared with day 0 and with MenACWY recipients.

Points on this clone: The specificity of this receptor is unknown. No much larger clone is present one base from it, and per-base qualities are unavailable.

The time point tag for this specimen amounts to: baseline before first vaccination. The vaccinee samples were drawn from two UK trials, COV001 and COV002, one of which was a single-blind randomized controlled phase 2/3 trial testing AZD1222 (ChAdOx1 nCoV-19) in healthy adults. For TCRbeta chain sequencing, PBMC samples were collected from trial participants at day 0 and at day 28 after the second dose. The CDR3 holds 20 amino acids from the cysteine to the phenylalanine. Of all the DNA, just the CDR3 is kept, 60 bases in frame from base 1. V lost 5 bases and J lost 8 bases, and the count of bases not matched to a germline gene is 19. CDR1 and CDR2, per the germline V gene (reference sequence), are PRHDT and FYEKMQ.

The sample here was peripheral blood, taken on day 0 of AZD1222 vaccination. The sequence came from an adult in good health. The chain couples TRBV13 to TRBJ2-1; 15 middle bases align to TRBD2. The CDR3: CASSPQHPGTSGRWNDEQFF. The DNA is TGTGCCAGCAGCCCGCAACACCCTGGGACTAGCGGGAGGTGGAATGATGAGCAGTTCTTC.